The present TCR beta chain was sequenced within a study of T cells in narcolepsy. Study-wide context: Donors had narcolepsy type 1 or type 2, or were healthy controls. Study-level results: Some memory CD4+ repertoires had no autoreactive clone sequences. Same-patient CSF and blood CD4+ T cell clonotypes included HCRT-specific and TRIB2-specific autoreactive ones.

Germline V gives CDR1 SGHVS, CDR2 FNYEAQ. There are 15 residues in the CDR3. Trimming took 4 bases from V and 3 from J; bases not matched to a gene: 9. The protocol was immunoSEQ multiplex PCR, while the TCRdb copy is restricted to in-frame clones and leaves out a portion. The sample lists 20,000 to 25,000 clones, about 90% occurring once. To note about this clone: Its antigen is unidentified.

The sample was CD45RA- memory CD4+ T cells from PBMCs. The rearrangement uses TRBV7-6 and TRBJ2-7; 7 bases agree with TRBD1. This receptor was taken from a human donor with narcolepsy. The CDR3 sequence: CASSSLTGTDYEQYF. The CDR3 DNA is TGTGCCAGCAGCTCCTTAACCGGGACAGACTACGAGCAGTACTTC. Filled out from reference TRBV7-6 and TRBJ2-7, the complete variable domain reads GAGVSQSPRYKVTKRGQDVALRCDPISGHVSLYWYRQALGQGPEFLTYFNYEAQQDKSGLPNDRFSAERPEGSISTLTIQRTEQRDSAMYRCASSSLTGTDYEQYFGPGTRLTVT.